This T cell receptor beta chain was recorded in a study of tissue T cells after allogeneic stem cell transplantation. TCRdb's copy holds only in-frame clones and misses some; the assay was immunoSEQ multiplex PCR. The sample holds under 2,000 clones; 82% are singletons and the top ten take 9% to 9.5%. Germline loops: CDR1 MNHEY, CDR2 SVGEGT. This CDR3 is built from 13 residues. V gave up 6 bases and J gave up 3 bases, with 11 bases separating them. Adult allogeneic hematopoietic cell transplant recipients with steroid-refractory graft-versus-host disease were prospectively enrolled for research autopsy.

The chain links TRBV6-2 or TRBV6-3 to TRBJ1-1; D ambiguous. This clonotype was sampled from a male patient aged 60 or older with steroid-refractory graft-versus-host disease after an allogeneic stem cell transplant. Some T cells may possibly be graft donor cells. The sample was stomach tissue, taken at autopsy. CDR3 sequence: CASSHHRYTEAFF. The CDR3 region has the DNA TGTGCCAGCAGCCATCACAGATACACTGAAGCTTTCTTT.